These 15 T cell receptor beta chains came from one sample sequenced in a study of OX40 agonist ivuxolimab in advanced cancers. Some clones are missing from TCRdb's copy, which holds only in-frame ones; the method was immunoSEQ multiplex PCR. The table records 45,000 to 60,000 clones, nearly 80% of them present only once. The sequencing here drew on CD4+ or CD8+ T cells sorted from blood, taken in a trial of the OX40 agonist ivuxolimab. The receptors derive from an adult with an advanced solid tumor such as melanoma, head and neck, liver or kidney cancer.

The chain couples TRBV19 to TRBJ2-2; no firm D call. The CDR3 totals 14 residues. Per the germline V gene, CDR1 is LNHDA and CDR2 is SQIVND (reference sequence). Deletions cut 7 bases from V and 0 bases from J, with 9 bases between. CDR3 in amino acids: CASMKSPNTGELFF. In DNA, the CDR3 is TGTGCCAGTATGAAGAGCCCGAACACCGGGGAGCTGTTTTTT.

The chain joins TRBV11-2 to TRBJ1-4, with D uncertain. Trimming cost V 3 bases and J 0 bases, with 5 bases left between them. There are 14 residues in the CDR3. The germline V gene encodes CDR1 SGHAT and CDR2 FQNNGV. Here the CDR3 reads CASSLGATNEKLFF. The CDR3 DNA sequence: TGTGCCAGCAGCTTGGGTGCAACTAATGAAAAACTGTTTTTT.

V usage is TRBV5-4 and J usage is TRBJ2-5; 10 positions match TRBD1. Trimming cost V 5 bases and J 4 bases; bases outside gene matches: 5. The CDR3 loop spans 14 amino acids. Germline values: CDR1 SGHNT, CDR2 YYREEE (reference sequence). The CDR3 sequence: CASSFDRGRETQYF. The CDR3 DNA reads TGTGCCAGCAGTTTCGACAGGGGGCGAGAGACCCAGTACTTC.

The CDR3 bases are TGTGCCTGGAGCCTTAGGCTCCCTCTAGCTAACTATGGCTACACCTTC. It yields the protein CAWSLRLPLANYGYTF. The chain employs TRBV30 and TRBJ1-2; unclear D gene. V was cut by 3 bases and J by 0 bases, with 17 bases left in between. Germline V gene data show CDR1 as GTSNPN and CDR2 as SVGIG (reference sequence). This CDR3 has 16 amino acids.

This clone was observed a single time. The genes are TRBV10-2 and TRBJ2-1, with TRBD2 identical over 7 bases. CDR1 and CDR2 (germline): WSHSY, SAAADI. The CDR3 covers 14 residues. V was pared by 4 bases and J by 4 bases, with 4 bases of the junction left unmatched. In nucleotides, the CDR3 is TGCGCCAGCAGTGTGGACGGGGGGTACAATGAGCAGTTCTTC. Translating gives CASSVDGGYNEQFF.

The gene calls are TRBV4-3 and TRBJ2-1; tentative D call: TRBD2 (5 bases). Germline loops: CDR1 LGHNA, CDR2 YSLEER. V was trimmed by 1 base and J by 4 bases, leaving 11 bases between them. The CDR3 has 15 residues. CDR3 DNA: TGCGCCAGCAGCCAAGGGGAGACGAAATACAATGAGCAGTTCTTC. It yields the protein CASSQGETKYNEQFF.

V and J are TRBV7-2 and TRBJ1-1, with D tentatively TRBD1 (5 bases). The germline V gene encodes CDR1 SGHTA and CDR2 FQGNSA. With 4 bases removed from V and 4 bases from J, the gap between germline ends came to 13 bases. CDR3 length equals 14 residues. CDR3 sequence: CASSSRGLSTEAFF. DNA for the CDR3: TGTGCCAGCAGCTCAAGGGGATTGAGCACTGAAGCTTTCTTT.

The CDR3 nucleotides read TGTGCCAGCAGCTTAGAGGCAGTAAACGAGCAGTACTTC. It is translated as CASSLEAVNEQYF. The chain carries TRBV11-2 and TRBJ2-7, with unresolved D. The CDR3 consists of 13 residues. Trimming left V 0 bases short and J 5 bases short, with 8 bases between. The germline V gene encodes CDR1 SGHAT and CDR2 FQNNGV.

This rearrangement joins TRBV11-3 to TRBJ2-5, with TRBD2 identical over 10 bases. From germline, CDR1 is SGHNT and CDR2 YENEEA. V shed 1 base and J 2 bases; nucleotides not matched to a gene: 4. The CDR3 runs 16 residues. The CDR3 region is CASSLGVTSGQETQYF. CDR3 nucleotides: TGTGCCAGCAGCTTAGGGGTGACTAGCGGGCAAGAGACCCAGTACTTC.

V gene TRBV5-1 combines with J gene TRBJ2-7; TRBD1 agrees at 9 bases. There are 15 residues in the CDR3. Germline V gives CDR1 SGHRS, CDR2 YFSETQ. V was pared by 7 bases and J by 1 base, with 9 bases of the junction left unmatched. The CDR3: CASRRSGQGSYEQYF. CDR3 DNA sequence: TGCGCCAGCCGAAGATCGGGACAGGGATCCTACGAGCAGTACTTC. Drawing the rest from reference TRBV5-1 and TRBJ2-7, the complete variable domain is KAGVTQTPRYLIKTRGQQVTLSCSPISGHRSVSWYQQTPGQGLQFLFEYFSETQRNKGNFPGRFSGRQFSNSRSEMNVSTLELGDSALYLCASRRSGQGSYEQYFGPGTRLTVT.

V is TRBV5-1 and J is TRBJ2-5; 7 bases align to TRBD1. Trimming cost V 1 base and J 0 bases; bases outside gene matches: 9. Germline V lookup: CDR1 SGHRS, CDR2 YFSETQ. The CDR3 is 17 amino acids. The CDR3 DNA follows: TGCGCCAGCAGCTTGCGGTCCGGGACAGTGTACCAAGAGACCCAGTACTTC. This gives the protein CASSLRSGTVYQETQYF.

The V call is TRBV12-5, the J call TRBJ2-3; D assignment may be TRBD1 or TRBD2 (5 bases each). CDR1 is LGHNT and CDR2 is FRNRAP in the germline V gene. This CDR3 is built from 15 residues. Trimming removed 7 bases at V and 8 bases at J, with 22 bases between. The CDR3 sequence is CASVQGETPGTTQYF. The CDR3 DNA reads TGTGCTAGTGTTCAGGGAGAGACTCCGGGAACTACGCAGTATTTT.

For the CDR3, the DNA is TGTGCCAGCAGTTACAAAGTTGACCACGAGCAGTACTTC. This codes for CASSYKVDHEQYF. V is TRBV6-5 and J is TRBJ2-7; D not resolved. Trimming shortened V by 2 bases and J by 5 bases, and 10 bases separated the two germline ends. The CDR3 spans 13 residues. Germline lookup yields CDR1 MNHEY and CDR2 SVGAGI.

This clone showed up just a few times. V is TRBV7-2 and J is TRBJ2-3; a weak D match, TRBD2 (7 bases). From germline, CDR1 is SGHTA and CDR2 FQGNSA. The CDR3 is 16 amino acids. V was clipped by 5 bases and J by 2 bases, with 17 bases between them. CDR3: CASSLQPGGLTDTQYF. The CDR3 coding sequence is TGTGCCAGCAGCCTCCAGCCGGGGGGCCTCACAGATACGCAGTATTTT.

The chain is built from TRBV5-1 and TRBJ2-7; either TRBD1 or TRBD2 may fit D (5 bases each). Germline V CDR1 and CDR2: SGHRS, YFSETQ. The CDR3 has 14 amino acids. Trimming pared 4 bases from V and 2 bases from J, leaving 13 bases between. CDR3 region: CASSQGPTTYEQYF. The CDR3 coding sequence is TGCGCCAGCAGCCAGGGACCGACTACCTACGAGCAGTACTTC.